This T cell receptor (beta chain) was documented in a study of beta chain features in type 1 diabetes. Study-level information: Sorted cell examination encompassed around 100,000,000 cells across all samples.

Reverse transcription of all isolated RNA meant that expressed TCRB transcripts were sequenced. Method: immunoSEQ multiplex PCR; TCRdb's copy keeps in-frame clones and lacks some. This sample carries some 230,000 clones, more than 9% of them seen once, and the ten largest clones take around 0.037%. CD4+ naive, central memory, regulatory and stem cell-like memory cells were sorted via CD45RO/CCR7/CD25/CD127/CD95/CD27. Points on this clone: Its target is unknown.

Findings and limits, study-wide: The VDJ junctions of type 1 diabetes patients carried fewer insertions and more deletions.

Trimming removed 3 bases at V and 6 bases at J, with 11 bases between. This CDR3 spans 14 amino acids. CDR1 KGHSH and CDR2 LQKENI come from the germline V gene. V and J are TRBV18 and TRBJ2-2; D is perhaps TRBD2 (5 bases). The sequenced material came from naive CD4+ T cells from blood. This TCR was sampled from a woman aged 18-29 years in good health. CDR3 protein: CASSPLDGAGELFF. CDR3 bases: TGTGCCAGCTCACCCCTGGACGGGGCCGGGGAGCTGTTTTTT.